This T cell receptor beta chain comes out of a study of cytomegalovirus exposure and HLA in healthy donors. Both 60 Vbeta primers and 13 Jbeta primers went into the PCR. TCRdb's table, derived via immunoSEQ multiplex PCR, lists solely in-frame clones and lacks some. The sample shows about 150,000 clones, 75% of them seen only once. Germline V gene lookup returns CDR1 SGHVS and CDR2 FQNEAQ. Deletions cut 1 base from V and 5 bases from J, with 14 bases between. The CDR3 sequence is 15 residues long. Comment on this clone: Antigen: not known.

General study results and limits: A later analysis associated 15,000 or so TCR beta sequences with HLA alleles at a 0.05 false discovery rate. A reported reduction in N-insertions relative to the 666-donor mean was seen in an Asian-associated ancestry cluster in a later analysis.

Sequencing was carried out using PBMCs. The TCR comes from a man between 18 and 29 years old in good health and CMV-seronegative. V and J are TRBV7-8 and TRBJ1-2; the D is unclear. The DNA for the CDR3 is TGTGCCAGCAGCTTAGAGCTGGGAGTGGGATATGGCTACACCTTC. Translation gives CASSLELGVGYGYTF.